The 17 T cell receptor beta chains listed next were all sequenced from one sample in a study of T cell responses to AZD1222 COVID-19 vaccine. Libraries were prepared by immunoSEQ multiplex PCR; TCRdb keeps only in-frame clonotypes and omits some of them. The sample consists of more than 95,000 clones, just over 85% of them appearing once. Sample: peripheral blood, taken on day 0 of AZD1222 vaccination. These receptor sequences come from an adult in good health.

CDR3 sequence reads: CASSLGVGGRGTDTQYF. The CDR3 DNA is TGTGCCAGCAGCTTAGGGGTCGGGGGGCGAGGCACAGATACGCAGTATTTT. This chain connects TRBV7-9 to TRBJ2-3; D is perhaps TRBD2 (7 bases). The V end lost 1 base, the J end lost 1 base, and 15 bases lay between the germline ends. The CDR3 loop spans 17 amino acids. Germline-derived CDR1 and CDR2 are SEHNR and FQNEAQ (reference sequence).

The V gene is TRBV12-3 or TRBV12-4, the J gene TRBJ1-1; D not certain. The germline V and J ends were trimmed by 9 bases and 1 base, with 12 bases remaining between them. This CDR3 contains 13 residues. The CDR3: CASETTANTEAFF. The CDR3 bases are TGTGCCAGTGAGACTACAGCGAACACTGAAGCTTTCTTT.

The V gene is TRBV19, the J gene TRBJ2-1; 7 bases align to TRBD1. The ends lost 11 bases at V and 6 bases at J; junction bases unmatched: 10. Germline lookup yields CDR1 LNHDA and CDR2 SQIVND (reference sequence). The CDR3 spans 13 residues. The CDR3 region is CASQGLSLNEQFF. The CDR3 DNA reads as TGTGCCTCACAGGGGCTTTCCCTCAATGAGCAGTTCTTC.

This clone was observed a single time. The chain combines TRBV6-5 with TRBJ1-1; weak D call: TRBD1 (5 bases). CDR1 is MNHEY, CDR2 SVGAGI, per germline. The V end was cut by 0 bases, the J end by 1 base, with 6 bases between. The CDR3 sequence is 14 residues long. The CDR3 nucleotides are TGTGCCAGCAGTTACTCGGGGGGGAACACTGAAGCTTTCTTT. As protein: CASSYSGGNTEAFF.

This chain links TRBV18 with TRBJ1-5; 8 positions agree with TRBD1. In germline, CDR1 is KGHSH, CDR2 LQKENI. The CDR3 sequence is 17 residues long. After removal of 3 bases from V and 7 bases from J, the junction contained 14 bases not matched to a gene. CDR3 protein: CASSPGQGTQGVQPQHF. In nucleotides, the CDR3 is TGTGCCAGCTCACCTGGACAGGGAACTCAGGGGGTCCAGCCCCAGCATTTT.

The chain uses TRBV2 and TRBJ2-3, with D perhaps being TRBD1 or TRBD2 (6 bases each). Per the germline V gene, CDR1 is SNHLY and CDR2 is FYNNEI. Deletions cut 6 bases from V and 0 bases from J, with 16 bases between. The CDR3 covers 16 residues. The CDR3 DNA reads TGTGCCAGCAGCGACCTCGGGGGCCTAAGCACAGATACGCAGTATTTT. Translating gives CASSDLGGLSTDTQYF.

The V and J genes are TRBV6-2 or TRBV6-3 and TRBJ1-1; D is ambiguous. CDR3 length equals 14 residues. The ends were cut back, 5 bases at V and 0 bases at J, with 10 bases in the middle. The V gene's germline CDR1 is MNHEY and CDR2 SVGEGT. CDR3 coding DNA: TGTGCCAGCAGTCTTAACGGATTGAACACTGAAGCTTTCTTT. The encoded protein is CASSLNGLNTEAFF.

The chain uses TRBV6-2 or TRBV6-3 and TRBJ2-5; 8 nucleotides line up with TRBD2. V lost 6 bases, J lost 7 bases, and 13 bases stayed unmatched. Germline CDR1 is MNHEY and CDR2 is SVGEGT. The CDR3 spans 15 residues. CDR3 sequence: CASSPLGEREMTQYF. Here the CDR3 DNA reads TGTGCCAGCAGCCCGCTCGGGGAGCGGGAGATGACCCAGTACTTC.

This chain links TRBV18 with TRBJ2-5; D is unresolved. V lost 2 bases and J lost 1, with 14 bases in between. The germline gives CDR1 KGHSH, CDR2 LQKENI. The CDR3 spans 16 residues. The CDR3 sequence: CASSPGLTSIQETQYF. CDR3 in DNA: TGTGCCAGCTCACCAGGATTAACATCTATCCAAGAGACCCAGTACTTC. The full variable domain, its missing parts supplied by reference TRBV18 and TRBJ2-5, is NAGVMQNPRHLVRRRGQEARLRCSPMKGHSHVYWYRQLPEEGLKFMVYLQKENIIDESGMPKERFSAEFPKEGPSILRIQQVVRGDSAAYFCASSPGLTSIQETQYFGPGTRLLVL.

This clone was seen only once. The gene calls are TRBV5-4 and TRBJ1-6; 8 nucleotides line up with TRBD1. V lost 0 bases, J lost 0 bases, and 5 bases stayed unmatched. The CDR3 is made up of 18 amino acids. CDR1 and CDR2 from the germline V gene are SGHNT and YYREEE (reference sequence). Here the CDR3 reads CASSLGQGPSSYNSPLHF. The CDR3 coding sequence is TGTGCCAGCAGCTTGGGACAGGGGCCGAGCTCCTATAATTCACCCCTCCACTTT. Full variable domain (remainder filled in from reference TRBV5-4 and TRBJ1-6): ETGVTQSPTHLIKTRGQQVTLRCSSQSGHNTVSWYQQALGQGPQFIFQYYREEENGRGNFPPRFSGLQFPNYSSELNVNALELDDSALYLCASSLGQGPSSYNSPLHFGNGTRLTVT.

The chain carries TRBV14 and TRBJ1-3, with D tentatively TRBD1 (6 bases). Germline CDR1 and CDR2: SGHDN and FVKESK. The V end lost 5 bases, the J end lost 1 base, and 9 bases lay between the germline ends. The CDR3 extends over 14 amino acids. CDR3 protein: CASSTQGSGNTIYF. DNA for the CDR3: TGTGCCAGCAGCACACAGGGATCTGGAAACACCATATATTTT. The complete variable domain, with remaining parts taken from reference TRBV14 and TRBJ1-3, reads EAGVTQFPSHSVIEKGQTVTLRCDPISGHDNLYWYRRVMGKEIKFLLHFVKESKQDESGMPNNRFLAERTGGTYSTLKVQPAELEDSGVYFCASSTQGSGNTIYFGEGSWLTVV.

The genes are TRBV4-3 and TRBJ1-5; TRBD1 might be the D (6 bases). The germline V and J ends were trimmed by 0 bases and 7 bases, with 19 bases remaining between them. CDR3 size: 17 residues. Germline-derived CDR1 and CDR2 are LGHNA and YSLEER. The CDR3 nucleotides read TGCGCCAGCAGCCAAGATCGGCACGGCAGGGGAGTCCAGCCCCAGCATTTT. Protein: CASSQDRHGRGVQPQHF.

The genes are TRBV6-6 and TRBJ1-3; D gene ambiguous. Germline values: CDR1 MNHNY, CDR2 SVGAGI (reference sequence). The CDR3 length is 17 residues. Between the trimmed V and J ends, which lost 5 bases and 10 bases, there was a span of 27 bases. The CDR3 region is CASSPTAGSPLRTTIYF. CDR3 sequence (DNA): TGTGCCAGCAGTCCCACTGCCGGGTCCCCCCTGAGGACGACCATATATTTT.

The rearrangement joins TRBV5-6 to TRBJ2-2; tentatively, D is TRBD1 or TRBD2 (5 bases each). V lost 0 bases to trimming and J lost 7 bases, with 10 bases between them. The CDR3 is 14 amino acids. Germline V gene sequence: CDR1 SGHDT, CDR2 YYEEEE. The DNA for the CDR3 is TGTGCCAGCAGCTTGGTCGGGGCTGGCGGGGAGCTGTTTTTT. It encodes CASSLVGAGGELFF.

The chain has TRBV24-1 and TRBJ2-1, with D hard to call. CDR1 and CDR2 (germline): KGHDR, SFDVKD. This CDR3 is built from 15 residues. V shed 7 bases and J shed 0 bases, with 12 bases lying between them. CDR3 in amino acids: CATSQDPSSYNEQFF. The CDR3 bases are TGTGCCACCAGCCAAGACCCTAGCTCCTACAATGAGCAGTTCTTC.

The count of this clone is one. This chain uses TRBV10-1 with TRBJ1-4; 10 bases are a match to TRBD1. The germline V gene encodes CDR1 WNHNN and CDR2 SYGVQD (reference sequence). Trimming at V came to 6 bases and at J to 2 bases, leaving 15 bases not matched to a gene. The CDR3 loop spans 19 amino acids. The DNA for the CDR3 is TGCGCCAGCAGAGGGGTTCCCGGGACAGGGGAGCATACTAATGAAAAACTGTTTTTT. Protein sequence: CASRGVPGTGEHTNEKLFF.

The rearrangement links TRBV15 to TRBJ1-2; D may be TRBD1 (5 bases). Germline lookup yields CDR1 LNHNV and CDR2 YYDKDF (reference sequence). The ends were cut back, 4 bases at V and 5 bases at J, with 11 bases in the middle. The CDR3 is 13 residues long. This CDR3 reads CATSIAGQYGYTF. For the CDR3, the DNA is TGTGCCACCAGCATTGCGGGGCAGTATGGCTACACCTTC. The full variable domain, its missing parts supplied by reference TRBV15 and TRBJ1-2, is DAMVIQNPRYQVTQFGKPVTLSCSQTLNHNVMYWYQQKSSQAPKLLFHYYDKDFNNEADTPDNFQSRRPNTSFCFLDIRSPGLGDTAMYLCATSIAGQYGYTFGSGTRLTVV.